The rows below give T cell receptor beta chains drawn from one sample of a study of graft-versus-host responses after intestinal transplantation. Measured with immunoSEQ multiplex PCR; TCRdb has only the in-frame clones, and not every one. The profile shows 35,000 to 45,000 clones, roughly nine tenths of them singletons. The sample consisted of PBMCs, taken 524 days after transplant. These receptors were collected from a human patient who received an intestinal transplant, so some T cells may come from the graft donor. The CDR3 runs from the conserved cysteine through the conserved F or W. A D gene is named only where the DNA matches it firmly. Part of the rows lack a size; the others show once, few, many or a class for expanded clones.

abundance: -
v_gene: TRBV18
j_gene: TRBJ2-3
d_gene: TRBD2
CDR3aa: CASSPSTSGRGDTQYF
CDR3nt: TGTGCCAGCTCACCGTCGACTAGCGGGAGGGGAGATACGCAGTATTTT

abundance: -
v_gene: TRBV18
j_gene: TRBJ2-7
d_gene: TRBD1
CDR3aa: CASSRNPGQGGEQYF
CDR3nt: TGTGCCAGCTCACGAAATCCGGGACAGGGGGGCGAGCAGTACTTC

abundance: -
v_gene: TRBV7-8
j_gene: TRBJ2-5
d_gene: TRBD2
CDR3aa: CASSPGLPETQYF
CDR3nt: TGTGCCAGCAGCCCGGGACTACCGGAGACCCAGTACTTC

abundance: -
v_gene: TRBV5-1
j_gene: TRBJ2-3
d_gene: TRBD1
CDR3aa: CASSLMGQRTDTQYF
CDR3nt: TGCGCCAGCAGCTTAATGGGACAGCGCACAGATACGCAGTATTTT

abundance: once
v_gene: TRBV5-4
j_gene: TRBJ2-7
d_gene: TRBD1
CDR3aa: CASSPQGERYEQYF
CDR3nt: TGTGCCAGCAGCCCCCAGGGGGAGAGGTACGAGCAGTACTTC

abundance: -
v_gene: TRBV7-7
j_gene: TRBJ2-5
d_gene: TRBD1
CDR3aa: CASSLGGREETQYF
CDR3nt: TGTGCTAGCAGTTTAGGGGGCCGGGAAGAGACCCAGTACTTC

abundance: -
v_gene: TRBV7-2
j_gene: TRBJ2-5
d_gene: -
CDR3aa: CASSLVYRNQETQYF
CDR3nt: TGTGCCAGCAGCTTAGTTTACAGAAACCAAGAGACCCAGTACTTC

abundance: -
v_gene: TRBV5-8
j_gene: TRBJ2-7
d_gene: -
CDR3aa: CASSLTSYEQYF
CDR3nt: TGTGCCAGCAGCTTGACTAGCTACGAGCAGTACTTC

abundance: -
v_gene: TRBV7-9
j_gene: TRBJ1-1
d_gene: TRBD1
CDR3aa: CASSFPGQGLGAFF
CDR3nt: TGTGCCAGCAGCTTCCCGGGACAGGGCCTGGGGGCTTTCTTT

abundance: -
v_gene: TRBV5-4
j_gene: TRBJ2-1
d_gene: TRBD2
CDR3aa: CASSPLSGRAVDEQFF
CDR3nt: TGTGCCAGCAGCCCACTTAGCGGGAGGGCCGTGGATGAGCAGTTCTTC

abundance: -
v_gene: TRBV10-3
j_gene: TRBJ1-3
d_gene: -
CDR3aa: CAISEWGKENSGNTIYF
CDR3nt: TGTGCCATCAGTGAGTGGGGGAAGGAGAACTCTGGAAACACCATATATTTT

abundance: -
v_gene: TRBV4-2
j_gene: TRBJ2-7
d_gene: -
CDR3aa: CASSQDVRYEQYF
CDR3nt: TGTGCCAGCAGCCAAGATGTCCGTTACGAGCAGTACTTC

abundance: -
v_gene: TRBV4-1
j_gene: TRBJ1-1
d_gene: -
CDR3aa: CASSQDSGPTEAFF
CDR3nt: TGCGCCAGCAGCCAAGATTCGGGTCCCACTGAAGCTTTCTTT

abundance: -
v_gene: TRBV5-6
j_gene: TRBJ2-2
d_gene: -
CDR3aa: CASSFTTETGELFF
CDR3nt: TGTGCCAGCAGCTTTACGACAGAGACCGGGGAGCTGTTTTTT

abundance: -
v_gene: TRBV27
j_gene: TRBJ1-1
d_gene: -
CDR3aa: CANEGKNTEAFF
CDR3nt: TGTGCCAACGAGGGAAAAAACACTGAAGCTTTCTTT

abundance: -
v_gene: TRBV4-2
j_gene: TRBJ1-5
d_gene: -
CDR3aa: CASSQEYGINQPQHF
CDR3nt: TGTGCCAGCAGCCAAGAATACGGGATCAATCAGCCCCAGCATTTT

abundance: -
v_gene: TRBV5-1
j_gene: TRBJ2-3
d_gene: -
CDR3aa: CASSLDYFADTQYF
CDR3nt: TGCGCCAGCAGCTTGGACTATTTTGCGGATACGCAGTATTTT

abundance: -
v_gene: TRBV4-1
j_gene: TRBJ1-6
d_gene: -
CDR3aa: CASSQEGITLHF
CDR3nt: TGCGCCAGCAGCCAAGAGGGGATAACCCTCCACTTT

abundance: once
v_gene: TRBV5-1
j_gene: TRBJ2-7
d_gene: -
CDR3aa: CASKPRGESYEQYF
CDR3nt: TGCGCCAGCAAACCCAGGGGGGAATCCTACGAGCAGTACTTC

abundance: -
v_gene: TRBV25-1
j_gene: TRBJ2-3
d_gene: TRBD2
CDR3aa: CASTSGSTDTQYF
CDR3nt: TGTGCCAGCACTAGCGGTAGCACAGATACGCAGTATTTT

abundance: -
v_gene: TRBV13
j_gene: TRBJ2-7
d_gene: TRBD1
CDR3aa: CASTRQGDPSYEQYF
CDR3nt: TGTGCCAGCACCAGACAGGGGGACCCCTCCTACGAGCAGTACTTC

abundance: -
v_gene: TRBV29-1
j_gene: TRBJ2-3
d_gene: -
CDR3aa: CSQRTGVGTDTQYF
CDR3nt: TGCAGCCAGAGGACGGGAGTTGGGACAGATACGCAGTATTTT

abundance: -
v_gene: TRBV10-3
j_gene: TRBJ2-1
d_gene: -
CDR3aa: CAISGYSARTNYNEQFF
CDR3nt: TGTGCCATCAGTGGGTACTCGGCTCGTACTAACTACAATGAGCAGTTCTTC

abundance: -
v_gene: TRBV30
j_gene: TRBJ2-7
d_gene: -
CDR3aa: CAWSSGYEQYF
CDR3nt: TGTGCCTGGAGTTCAGGGTACGAGCAGTACTTC

abundance: -
v_gene: TRBV9
j_gene: TRBJ2-1
d_gene: -
CDR3aa: CASSVAGDRYNEQFF
CDR3nt: TGTGCCAGCAGCGTAGCGGGAGACCGCTACAATGAGCAGTTCTTC

abundance: -
v_gene: TRBV7-8
j_gene: TRBJ1-2
d_gene: -
CDR3aa: CASSLESGGRAGYTF
CDR3nt: TGTGCCAGCAGCTTAGAGAGCGGCGGACGGGCTGGCTACACCTTC

abundance: -
v_gene: TRBV9
j_gene: TRBJ1-4
d_gene: TRBD1
CDR3aa: CASSAGSQGELFF
CDR3nt: TGTGCCAGCAGCGCGGGGTCTCAGGGGGAACTGTTTTTT

abundance: -
v_gene: TRBV5-1
j_gene: TRBJ1-1
d_gene: TRBD1
CDR3aa: CASSLYLPGGNTEAFF
CDR3nt: TGCGCCAGCAGCTTGTATCTGCCAGGGGGGAACACTGAAGCTTTCTTT

abundance: -
v_gene: TRBV4-3
j_gene: TRBJ2-5
d_gene: -
CDR3aa: CASSQGVGAGETQYF
CDR3nt: TGCGCCAGCAGCCAAGGGGTGGGGGCAGGGGAGACCCAGTACTTC

abundance: -
v_gene: TRBV7-9
j_gene: TRBJ1-2
d_gene: TRBD1
CDR3aa: CASSSGWDRTYGYTF
CDR3nt: TGTGCCAGCAGCTCTGGGTGGGACAGGACTTATGGCTACACCTTC

abundance: -
v_gene: TRBV7-9
j_gene: TRBJ2-7
d_gene: TRBD1
CDR3aa: CASRTGHSYEQYF
CDR3nt: TGTGCCAGCAGGACAGGGCATTCCTACGAGCAGTACTTC

abundance: few
v_gene: TRBV27
j_gene: TRBJ1-5
d_gene: -
CDR3aa: CASSLTVGNQPQHF
CDR3nt: TGTGCCAGCAGTTTGACAGTGGGCAATCAGCCCCAGCATTTT

abundance: -
v_gene: TRBV19
j_gene: TRBJ2-2
d_gene: -
CDR3aa: CASSIGSGNTGELFF
CDR3nt: TGTGCCAGTAGTATAGGTAGCGGCAACACCGGGGAGCTGTTTTTT

abundance: -
v_gene: TRBV28
j_gene: TRBJ2-1
d_gene: TRBD2
CDR3aa: CASSISGRYNEQFF
CDR3nt: TGTGCCAGCAGTATTAGCGGGAGATACAATGAGCAGTTCTTC

abundance: -
v_gene: TRBV12-5
j_gene: TRBJ1-2
d_gene: TRBD1
CDR3aa: CASGLVPTGAANLYGYTF
CDR3nt: TGTGCTAGTGGTTTGGTACCAACAGGGGCCGCGAACCTCTATGGCTACACCTTC

abundance: -
v_gene: TRBV28
j_gene: TRBJ1-3
d_gene: -
CDR3aa: CASSPPDSSGNTIYF
CDR3nt: TGTGCCAGCAGTCCTCCGGACAGTTCGGGAAACACCATATATTTT

abundance: -
v_gene: TRBV9
j_gene: TRBJ1-4
d_gene: -
CDR3aa: CASSVVGGPNEKLFF
CDR3nt: TGTGCCAGCAGCGTAGTCGGGGGGCCCAACGAAAAACTGTTTTTT